This TCR beta chain is drawn from a study of blood T cell repertoires in COVID-19. Turning to the study itself: Nucleic acid was either cDNA or gDNA, and it came from T cells, B-cell-depleted T cells, or PBMCs.

This CDR3 spans 12 amino acids. V lost 6 bases and J lost 6, with 11 bases in between. The germline V gene has CDR1 LGHNT and CDR2 FRNRAP. Only in-frame clones appear in the TCRdb table, and some are missing; sequencing was by immunoSEQ multiplex PCR. The sample holds some 48,000 clones, 70% to 90% seen once. This clonotype originated in a woman of 80 years or more with acute or convalescent COVID-19. Sequencing was done on a sample of peripheral blood. The chain joins TRBV12-5 to TRBJ2-5; a possible D gene is TRBD1 (6 bases). CDR3 in DNA: TGTGCTAGTGGACAGGGATCGCAGACCCAGTACTTC. This translates into CASGQGSQTQYF.